Following are 14 T cell receptor beta chains from one sample sequenced in a study of blood T cell repertoires in COVID-19. Assay: immunoSEQ multiplex PCR; the TCRdb copy retains only in-frame clones and omits some. The sample gives more than 120,000 clones, about 89% of which show up once; around 38% is in the top ten. Sequences were obtained from peripheral blood. The receptor source for this set is a man over 45 who had recovered from COVID-19.

The table lists this clone with a count of one. The V gene is TRBV11-3, the J gene TRBJ1-1; no clear D. V was cut by 1 base and J by 5 bases, with 14 bases left in between. Germline lookup yields CDR1 SGHNT and CDR2 YENEEA. The CDR3 sequence is 15 residues long. CDR3 in amino acids: CASSLAPGIGTEAFF. CDR3 in DNA: TGTGCCAGCAGCTTAGCACCCGGGATAGGGACTGAAGCTTTCTTT.

This clone occurred once. The gene calls are TRBV14 and TRBJ1-6, with unresolved D. The V end was cut by 4 bases, the J end by 10 bases, with 11 bases between. The CDR3 loop spans 13 amino acids. Germline loops: CDR1 SGHDN, CDR2 FVKESK. The CDR3 is CASSLNSGSPLHF. The CDR3 coding sequence is TGTGCCAGCAGCCTAAACAGCGGGTCACCCCTCCACTTT.

The gene calls are TRBV7-3 and TRBJ2-3; D perhaps matches TRBD2 (6 bases). With 3 bases removed from V and 0 bases from J, the gap between germline ends came to 16 bases. Looked up from germline, CDR1 is SGHTA and CDR2 is FQGTGA. The CDR3 has 17 residues. CDR3 sequence (DNA): TGTGCCAGCAGCTTGGTGGGGACTTCGCTTAGCACAGATACGCAGTATTTT. Encoded protein: CASSLVGTSLSTDTQYF.

CDR3 protein: CASSRTLRDRDNEQFF. CDR3 DNA: TGTGCCAGCAGCCGGACTCTCCGGGACAGGGACAATGAGCAGTTCTTC. The chain combines TRBV4-2 with TRBJ2-1; TRBD1 matches 9 bases. There are 16 residues in the CDR3. Trimming took 4 bases from V and 5 from J; bases not matched to a gene: 9. Germline loops: CDR1 LGHNA, CDR2 YNFKEQ.

The chain carries TRBV5-1 and TRBJ2-7; 11 positions match TRBD2. The CDR3 contains 15 residues. V dropped 4 bases and J dropped 3; count of bases not matched to a gene: 6. The germline CDR1 and CDR2 sequences are SGHRS and YFSETQ. CDR3 amino acids: CASSVLAGANYEQYF. As DNA, the CDR3 is TGCGCCAGCAGCGTACTAGCGGGGGCCAACTACGAGCAGTACTTC.

The CDR3 protein is CASSTTGSGTEAFF. The CDR3 DNA reads as TGTGCCAGCAGCACCACAGGGTCGGGAACTGAAGCTTTCTTT. The rearrangement joins TRBV3-1 (or the pseudogene TRBV3-2) to TRBJ1-1; maybe TRBD1 (6 bases). Germline assignment: CDR1 LGHDT and CDR2 YNNKEL (reference sequence). The V end was cut by 5 bases, the J end by 5 bases, with 15 bases between. This CDR3 is 14 amino acids long.

The chain couples TRBV19 to TRBJ1-1; 7 bases agree with TRBD1. V dropped 9 bases and J dropped 3; count of bases not matched to a gene: 7. The CDR3 consists of 13 residues. Germline loops: CDR1 LNHDA, CDR2 SQIVND (reference sequence). The CDR3 is CASSGTAYTEAFF. DNA for the CDR3: TGTGCCAGCTCCGGGACAGCTTACACTGAAGCTTTCTTT.

The J gene is TRBJ2-7, the V gene TRBV6-2 or TRBV6-3, with a weak D call TRBD2 (6 bases). V was pared by 4 bases and J by 2 bases, with 12 bases between. Germline CDR1 and CDR2: MNHEY and SVGEGT. The CDR3 covers 14 residues. For the CDR3, the DNA is TGTGCCAGCAGTTCCGGGACTGCAACCTACGAGCAGTACTTC. Amino acids: CASSSGTATYEQYF.

The chain recombines TRBV5-1 with TRBJ2-7; possible D gene TRBD1, 5 bases. The CDR3 has 12 residues. CDR1 SGHRS and CDR2 YFSETQ come from the germline V gene. V was shortened by 7 bases and J by 3 bases, with 11 bases between the two germline ends. The chain's CDR3 is CASSRRGYEQYF. The DNA for the CDR3 is TGCGCCAGCTCCCGAAGGGGCTACGAGCAGTACTTC. Complete variable domain (other parts from reference TRBV5-1 and TRBJ2-7): KAGVTQTPRYLIKTRGQQVTLSCSPISGHRSVSWYQQTPGQGLQFLFEYFSETQRNKGNFPGRFSGRQFSNSRSEMNVSTLELGDSALYLCASSRRGYEQYFGPGTRLTVT.

This clone has a handful of counts. The CDR3 region is CAISNSGGSYEQYF. As DNA, the CDR3 is TGTGCCATCAGTAATTCAGGGGGCTCCTACGAGCAGTACTTC. The V and J genes are TRBV10-3 and TRBJ2-7; 7 bases match TRBD1. The V gene end was trimmed by 5 bases and the J gene end by 0 bases; junction bases not matched to a gene: 4. The germline V gene encodes CDR1 ENHRY and CDR2 SYGVKD. CDR3 length equals 14 residues.

This chain links TRBV3-1 (or the pseudogene TRBV3-2) with TRBJ2-1; 10 bases match TRBD2. The CDR3 contains 15 residues. J was trimmed by 11 bases and V by 0 bases; bases with no gene match: 7. CDR1 and CDR2 (germline): LGHDT, YNNKEL (reference sequence). This CDR3 is CASSQESSGGGKQFF. The CDR3 region has the DNA TGTGCCAGCAGCCAAGAATCTAGCGGGGGTGGGAAGCAGTTCTTC.

The chain employs TRBV6-5 and TRBJ1-1; D is unresolved. Germline lookup yields CDR1 MNHEY and CDR2 SVGAGI. This CDR3 comprises 13 residues. V shed 6 bases and J shed 0 bases, with 8 bases lying between them. The CDR3 nucleotides read TGTGCCAGCAGGCGGAGGGTGAACACTGAAGCTTTCTTT. Protein sequence: CASRRRVNTEAFF.

This rearrangement joins TRBV5-6 to TRBJ2-7; the D gene is possibly TRBD1 (6 bases). V was cut by 6 bases and J by 3 bases, with 19 bases left in between. The CDR3 runs to 15 residues. CDR1 and CDR2 (germline): SGHDT, YYEEEE. The CDR3 DNA reads TGTGCCAGCAACAAACAGGGAGATTACCTCTACGAGCAGTACTTC. Amino acids: CASNKQGDYLYEQYF. Full variable domain (remainder filled in from reference TRBV5-6 and TRBJ2-7): DAGVTQSPTHLIKTRGQQVTLRCSPKSGHDTVSWYQQALGQGPQFIFQYYEEEERQRGNFPDRFSGHQFPNYSSELNVNALLLGDSALYLCASNKQGDYLYEQYFGPGTRLTVT.

This clone was recorded only once. The chain is built from TRBV4-1 and TRBJ2-3; 16 nucleotides line up with TRBD2. Trimming took 6 bases from V and 1 from J; bases not matched to a gene: 13. CDR3 length: 20 amino acids. Germline V gene sequence: CDR1 MGHRA, CDR2 YSYEKL. The CDR3 loop reads CASSLRTGTSGGGGTDTQYF. DNA of the CDR3: TGCGCCAGCAGTCTAAGAACGGGGACTAGCGGGGGGGGCGGCACAGATACGCAGTATTTT.